This is a list of T cell receptor beta chains from one sample in a study of blood T cell repertoires in COVID-19. This table comes from immunoSEQ multiplex PCR, and its TCRdb copy is limited to in-frame clones, with some not included. This table holds 150,000 to 200,000 clones, approximately 88% found once. Material: peripheral blood. The receptor set was obtained from a human donor in a cohort sampled during active COVID-19. Both conserved end residues are part of each CDR3. Fields, in order: D gene, clone size, V gene, J gene, CDR3 protein, CDR3 DNA. D genes are given only for firm matches. A row's size may be missing; if present it is once, few, many or a size class.

d_call: TRBD1
clone_size: .
v_call: TRBV24-1
j_call: TRBJ1-2
cdr3_aa: CATNGTIPTGARYGYTF
cdr3_nt: TGTGCCACAAATGGCACTATACCGACAGGGGCCCGCTATGGCTACACCTTC

d_call: TRBD2
clone_size: once
v_call: TRBV2
j_call: TRBJ2-1
cdr3_aa: CASRPGSGRLDNEQFF
cdr3_nt: TGTGCCAGCAGGCCCGGTAGCGGGAGGCTCGACAATGAGCAGTTCTTC

d_call: TRBD1
clone_size: .
v_call: TRBV19
j_call: TRBJ1-2
cdr3_aa: CASRAQGTNYGYTF
cdr3_nt: TGTGCCAGTAGGGCACAGGGGACTAACTATGGCTACACCTTC

d_call: TRBD2
clone_size: .
v_call: TRBV4-1
j_call: TRBJ2-1
cdr3_aa: CASSLWGLAGAVNEQFF
cdr3_nt: TGCGCCAGCAGCCTCTGGGGGCTAGCGGGAGCCGTCAATGAGCAGTTCTTC

d_call: TRBD2
clone_size: .
v_call: TRBV30
j_call: TRBJ2-7
cdr3_aa: CAWSRGKTSESYEQYF
cdr3_nt: TGTGCCTGGAGTAGGGGCAAGACTAGCGAGTCCTACGAGCAGTACTTC

d_call: .
clone_size: .
v_call: TRBV7-9
j_call: TRBJ2-7
cdr3_aa: CASSLEVPERQYF
cdr3_nt: TGTGCCAGCAGCTTAGAAGTTCCCGAGAGGCAGTACTTC

d_call: TRBD2
clone_size: .
v_call: TRBV4-2
j_call: TRBJ2-3
cdr3_aa: CASSQPPERGSSTDTQYF
cdr3_nt: TGTGCCAGCAGCCAACCCCCCGAGCGGGGCTCTAGCACAGATACGCAGTATTTT

d_call: .
clone_size: .
v_call: TRBV28
j_call: TRBJ1-5
cdr3_aa: CASSFGYSNQPQHF
cdr3_nt: TGTGCCAGCAGTTTCGGGTATAGCAATCAGCCCCAGCATTTT

d_call: TRBD2
clone_size: .
v_call: TRBV10-3
j_call: TRBJ2-2
cdr3_aa: CAISEGSGGPNTGELFF
cdr3_nt: TGTGCCATCAGTGAAGGTAGCGGGGGACCGAACACCGGGGAGCTGTTTTTT

d_call: TRBD2
clone_size: .
v_call: TRBV20-1
j_call: TRBJ2-7
cdr3_aa: CSASRLAETYEQYF
cdr3_nt: TGCAGTGCTAGTAGGCTAGCGGAAACCTACGAGCAGTACTTC

d_call: .
clone_size: .
v_call: TRBV3-1/TRBV3-2
j_call: TRBJ2-7
cdr3_aa: CASSQVLAGKNEQYF
cdr3_nt: TGTGCCAGCAGCCAAGTATTGGCAGGGAAGAACGAGCAGTACTTC

d_call: .
clone_size: .
v_call: TRBV28
j_call: TRBJ1-4
cdr3_aa: CASSFRDPGSEKLFF
cdr3_nt: TGTGCCAGCAGTTTTCGTGATCCGGGTTCGGAAAAACTGTTTTTT

d_call: TRBD2
clone_size: once
v_call: TRBV6-5
j_call: TRBJ2-7
cdr3_aa: CASSSGAAGGYEQYF
cdr3_nt: TGTGCCAGCAGCAGCGGGGCAGCGGGGGGCTACGAGCAGTACTTC

d_call: TRBD2
clone_size: .
v_call: TRBV2
j_call: TRBJ2-3
cdr3_aa: CASSVGQGRSGRGTDTQYF
cdr3_nt: TGTGCCAGCAGTGTAGGGCAGGGCCGTAGCGGGAGGGGCACAGATACGCAGTATTTT

d_call: TRBD2
clone_size: .
v_call: TRBV5-1
j_call: TRBJ2-7
cdr3_aa: CASSLEGLAGTYEQYF
cdr3_nt: TGCGCCAGCAGCTTGGAGGGACTAGCGGGAACCTACGAGCAGTACTTC

d_call: .
clone_size: .
v_call: TRBV28
j_call: TRBJ1-4
cdr3_aa: CASSGYRRTNEKLFF
cdr3_nt: TGTGCCAGCAGTGGATACAGGAGAACTAATGAAAAACTGTTTTTT

d_call: .
clone_size: .
v_call: TRBV9
j_call: TRBJ2-2
cdr3_aa: CASSPGGITGELFF
cdr3_nt: TGTGCCAGCAGCCCCGGGGGTATTACCGGGGAGCTGTTTTTT

d_call: TRBD1
clone_size: .
v_call: TRBV27
j_call: TRBJ1-1
cdr3_aa: CASRQDRAPLNTEAFF
cdr3_nt: TGTGCCAGCAGACAGGACAGGGCCCCGTTGAACACTGAAGCTTTCTTT

d_call: TRBD1
clone_size: .
v_call: TRBV19
j_call: TRBJ2-3
cdr3_aa: CASHSGQGTDTQYF
cdr3_nt: TGTGCCAGTCACTCTGGACAGGGTACAGATACGCAGTATTTT

d_call: TRBD1
clone_size: few
v_call: TRBV7-8
j_call: TRBJ2-7
cdr3_aa: CASSSGTGNEQYF
cdr3_nt: TGTGCCAGCAGCTCCGGGACAGGGAACGAGCAGTACTTC

d_call: TRBD2
clone_size: .
v_call: TRBV9
j_call: TRBJ2-3
cdr3_aa: CASSTSTGLAGDGTQYF
cdr3_nt: TGTGCCAGCAGCACCAGTACCGGACTAGCGGGGGATGGTACGCAGTATTTT

d_call: TRBD1
clone_size: .
v_call: TRBV27
j_call: TRBJ2-1
cdr3_aa: CASSTGTGGYNEQFF
cdr3_nt: TGTGCCAGCAGTACCGGGACAGGGGGCTACAATGAGCAGTTCTTC

d_call: .
clone_size: .
v_call: TRBV7-9
j_call: TRBJ2-7
cdr3_aa: CASSHTLAQGEQYF
cdr3_nt: TGTGCCAGCAGCCACACTTTGGCCCAGGGCGAGCAGTACTTC

d_call: .
clone_size: .
v_call: TRBV5-1
j_call: TRBJ2-2
cdr3_aa: CASSLAVGSDTGELFF
cdr3_nt: TGCGCCAGCAGCTTGGCCGTTGGTTCGGACACCGGGGAGCTGTTTTTT

d_call: .
clone_size: .
v_call: TRBV20-1
j_call: TRBJ2-5
cdr3_aa: CSAGGGTQYF
cdr3_nt: TGCAGTGCAGGGGGGGGGACCCAGTACTTC

d_call: TRBD1
clone_size: .
v_call: TRBV12-3/TRBV12-4
j_call: TRBJ1-4
cdr3_aa: CASSRTGGKLFF
cdr3_nt: TGTGCCAGCAGCAGGACAGGGGGAAAACTGTTTTTT

d_call: TRBD1
clone_size: .
v_call: TRBV19
j_call: TRBJ2-2
cdr3_aa: CASRGSNTGELFF
cdr3_nt: TGTGCCAGCAGGGGGTCGAACACCGGGGAGCTGTTTTTT

d_call: .
clone_size: .
v_call: TRBV11-2
j_call: TRBJ1-4
cdr3_aa: CASSQRDYEKLFF
cdr3_nt: TGTGCCAGCAGCCAACGGGACTATGAAAAACTGTTTTTT

d_call: TRBD1
clone_size: .
v_call: TRBV13
j_call: TRBJ2-2
cdr3_aa: CASSWGDRGSGELFF
cdr3_nt: TGTGCCAGCAGCTGGGGGGACAGGGGGTCCGGGGAGCTGTTTTTT

d_call: TRBD2
clone_size: .
v_call: TRBV14
j_call: TRBJ2-7
cdr3_aa: CASSQVAGGTYFTYEQYF
cdr3_nt: TGTGCCAGCAGCCAAGTAGCGGGTGGAACCTATTTCACCTACGAGCAGTACTTC

d_call: TRBD2
clone_size: .
v_call: TRBV5-1
j_call: TRBJ2-1
cdr3_aa: CASSLVASGGYNEQFF
cdr3_nt: TGCGCCAGCAGCTTGGTGGCTAGCGGGGGTTACAATGAGCAGTTCTTC

d_call: .
clone_size: .
v_call: TRBV28
j_call: TRBJ2-2
cdr3_aa: CASTPSGTQTGELFF
cdr3_nt: TGTGCCAGCACCCCCTCCGGGACACAAACCGGGGAGCTGTTTTTT

d_call: .
clone_size: .
v_call: TRBV25-1
j_call: TRBJ2-7
cdr3_aa: CASSYSYEQYF
cdr3_nt: TGTGCCAGCAGTTACTCCTACGAGCAGTACTTC

d_call: TRBD1
clone_size: .
v_call: TRBV11-2
j_call: TRBJ1-3
cdr3_aa: CASSPDRVGNTIYF
cdr3_nt: TGTGCCAGCAGCCCGGACAGGGTTGGAAACACCATATATTTT

d_call: .
clone_size: .
v_call: TRBV5-1
j_call: TRBJ1-4
cdr3_aa: CASSWDKGEHNEKLFF
cdr3_nt: TGCGCCAGCAGCTGGGACAAGGGGGAACATAATGAAAAACTGTTTTTT

d_call: TRBD2
clone_size: .
v_call: TRBV11-3
j_call: TRBJ2-5
cdr3_aa: CASSLTLAGVRGGETQYF
cdr3_nt: TGTGCCAGCAGCTTAACGCTAGCGGGAGTAAGGGGCGGAGAGACCCAGTACTTC

d_call: .
clone_size: .
v_call: TRBV6-6
j_call: TRBJ2-3
cdr3_aa: CASSYLITRDTQYF
cdr3_nt: TGTGCCAGCAGTTACCTAATTACTAGGGATACGCAGTATTTT

d_call: .
clone_size: .
v_call: TRBV19
j_call: TRBJ1-5
cdr3_aa: CASSPRGGGLPQHF
cdr3_nt: TGTGCCAGTAGTCCAAGGGGAGGGGGGTTGCCCCAGCATTTT

d_call: TRBD1
clone_size: .
v_call: TRBV27
j_call: TRBJ1-1
cdr3_aa: CASSPRTGRATEAFF
cdr3_nt: TGTGCCAGCAGTCCACGGACAGGGAGGGCTACTGAAGCTTTCTTT

d_call: TRBD1
clone_size: .
v_call: TRBV5-5
j_call: TRBJ2-7
cdr3_aa: CASSLGDLRGLSSYEQYF
cdr3_nt: TGTGCCAGCAGCTTGGGAGACCTCAGGGGGCTCTCGTCCTACGAGCAGTACTTC

d_call: TRBD1
clone_size: .
v_call: TRBV9
j_call: TRBJ1-1
cdr3_aa: CASSALPGQGTEAFF
cdr3_nt: TGTGCCAGCAGCGCACTTCCGGGACAGGGAACTGAAGCTTTCTTT